A single sample is the source of the 25 T cell receptor beta chains below, sequenced in a study of cytomegalovirus exposure and HLA in healthy donors. 60 Vbeta and 13 Jbeta primers were used in PCR. The assay was immunoSEQ multiplex PCR, and TCRdb's table has in-frame clones only and misses some. The table includes almost 200,000 clones, 70% to 80% detected once. The material sequenced was PBMCs. The receptors shown here come from a male donor in good health and CMV-seropositive.

V is TRBV28 and J is TRBJ2-7; 12 bases are a match to TRBD1. This CDR3 is built from 15 residues. Germline V gene lookup returns CDR1 MDHEN and CDR2 SYDVKM. The J segment lost 5 bases and the V segment lost 5 bases, leaving 7 bases of the junction unmatched. The CDR3 nucleotides read TGTGCCAGCAGTCGCCCGGGACAGGGGGCCCACGAGCAGTACTTC. Its translation: CASSRPGQGAHEQYF.

This clone was picked up one time. The chain couples TRBV9 to TRBJ2-5; a possible D gene is TRBD1 (5 bases). V dropped 0 bases and J dropped 5 bases, with 14 bases sitting between them. CDR3 length: 15 amino acids. Germline V gene data show CDR1 as SGDLS and CDR2 as YYNGEE. The CDR3 is CASSVDPVGLETQYF. The CDR3 bases are TGTGCCAGCAGCGTAGACCCGGTGGGGCTTGAGACCCAGTACTTC.

The chain couples TRBV9 to TRBJ1-4; D is perhaps TRBD1 (5 bases). The V gene lost 7 bases and the J gene lost 8 bases, with 18 bases spanning the gap. This CDR3 has 14 residues. Germline V gene sequence: CDR1 SGDLS, CDR2 YYNGEE. CDR3 DNA sequence: TGTGCCAGCCAATTCAGGACACCTCAGGAAAAACTGTTTTTT. Translated, it gives CASQFRTPQEKLFF.

Of note for this clone: In the same sample, other DNA sequences code for this CDR3. The J gene is TRBJ2-7, the V gene TRBV19; tentative D call: TRBD2 (5 bases). The CDR3 is made up of 15 amino acids. V was clipped by 8 bases and J by 4 bases, with 21 bases between them. The germline gives CDR1 LNHDA, CDR2 SQIVND (reference sequence). The CDR3 DNA reads as TGTGCCAGTGGCGGCTCGGGAACAAAATGGTACGAGCAGTACTTC. It translates to CASGGSGTKWYEQYF.

This clone was observed a handful of times. CDR3 DNA sequence: TGTGCCAGCAGGCCTCTCCCGAGAGGGTGGGCCGAAGAGACCCAGTACTTC. Translation: CASRPLPRGWAEETQYF. The genes are TRBV27 and TRBJ2-5; D possibly corresponds to TRBD2 (5 bases). V was clipped by 6 bases and J by 3 bases, with 23 bases between them. The V gene's germline CDR1 is MNHEY and CDR2 SMNVEV (reference sequence). CDR3 length: 17 amino acids.

The chain recombines TRBV28 with TRBJ1-4; 9 nucleotides agree with TRBD1. Germline CDR1 MDHEN, CDR2 SYDVKM. Trimming took 4 bases from V and 4 from J; bases not matched to a gene: 1. The CDR3 loop spans 14 amino acids. CDR3 sequence: CASSYRGRNEKLFF. CDR3 in DNA: TGTGCCAGCAGTTACAGGGGGCGTAATGAAAAACTGTTTTTT. Filled out from reference TRBV28 and TRBJ1-4, the complete variable domain reads DVKVTQSSRYLVKRTGEKVFLECVQDMDHENMFWYRQDPGLGLRLIYFSYDVKMKEKGDIPEGYSVSREKKERFSLILESASTNQTSMYLCASSYRGRNEKLFFGSGTQLSVL.

The chain combines TRBV7-2 with TRBJ2-1; D remains ambiguous. CDR1 and CDR2 from the germline V gene are SGHTA and FQGNSA. Trimming cost V 5 bases and J 7 bases, with 9 bases left between them. The CDR3 length is 12 residues. The CDR3 region has the DNA TGTGCCAGCAGCCACCCTAGAAATGAGCAGTTCTTC. Protein product: CASSHPRNEQFF. Full variable domain (missing parts from reference TRBV7-2 and TRBJ2-1): GAGVSQSPSNKVTEKGKDVELRCDPISGHTALYWYRQSLGQGLEFLIYFQGNSAPDKSGLPSDRFSAERTGGSVSTLTIQRTQQEDSAVYLCASSHPRNEQFFGPGTRLTVL.

This clone was detected only once. The chain joins TRBV19 to TRBJ2-5; D may be TRBD1 (5 bases). The J call may be incorrect, as the DNA end agrees better with TRBJ2-7. The CDR3 length is 13 residues. Germline V lookup: CDR1 LNHDA, CDR2 SQIVND (reference sequence). The CDR3 reads CGGRTGSFYEQYF. The DNA for the CDR3 is TGTGGGGGCCGTACCGGGTCTTTCTACGAGCAGTACTTC.

This clone was seen only once. The chain has TRBV28 and TRBJ2-6; D is possibly TRBD1 (6 bases). Trimming removed 5 bases from V and 1 base from J, with 12 bases in between. The germline V gene encodes CDR1 MDHEN and CDR2 SYDVKM. CDR3 length: 16 residues. CDR3 region: CASSVPQGSGANVLTF. DNA of the CDR3: TGTGCCAGCAGTGTACCACAGGGTTCTGGGGCCAACGTCCTGACTTTC. The full variable domain, rest sourced from reference TRBV28 and TRBJ2-6, is DVKVTQSSRYLVKRTGEKVFLECVQDMDHENMFWYRQDPGLGLRLIYFSYDVKMKEKGDIPEGYSVSREKKERFSLILESASTNQTSMYLCASSVPQGSGANVLTFGAGSRLTVL.

The chain uses TRBV6-6 and TRBJ2-3, with TRBD2 matching over 11 bases. This CDR3 contains 14 residues. Trimming took 8 bases from V and 1 from J; bases not matched to a gene: 2. The germline gives CDR1 MNHNY, CDR2 SVGAGI (reference sequence). This CDR3 reads CASGTSGRTDTQYF. CDR3 DNA sequence: TGTGCCAGCGGGACTAGCGGCCGCACAGATACGCAGTATTTT.

This chain links TRBV30 with TRBJ2-2; 9 nucleotides agree with TRBD1. This CDR3 has 15 amino acids. J was trimmed by 3 bases and V by 3 bases; bases with no gene match: 5. Per germline, CDR1 GTSNPN and CDR2 SVGIG (reference sequence). CDR3 region: CAWRGDRVDTGELFF. CDR3 in DNA: TGTGCCTGGAGGGGGGACAGGGTAGACACCGGGGAGCTGTTTTTT.

The CDR3 is CASSLIGGTQYNEQFF. CDR3 DNA: TGTGCCAGCAGCTTAATTGGGGGGACGCAGTATAATGAGCAGTTCTTC. The genes are TRBV7-2 and TRBJ2-1; the D gene is possibly TRBD2 (6 bases). The germline V gene has CDR1 SGHTA and CDR2 FQGNSA. The CDR3 runs 16 residues. V was cut by 2 bases and J by 7 bases, with 18 bases left in between.

CDR3 in DNA: TGCAGCGCAGTGGACATCTCCTACGAGCAGTACTTC. This gives the protein CSAVDISYEQYF. V is TRBV29-1 and J is TRBJ2-7; TRBD1 is a possible D gene (5 bases). This CDR3 contains 12 residues. Trimming shortened V by 7 bases and J by 0 bases, and 10 bases separated the two germline ends. Germline CDR1 and CDR2: SQVTM and ANQGSEA.

The chain employs TRBV18 and TRBJ2-1, with D unclear. V was cut by 2 bases and J by 2 bases, with 10 bases left in between. CDR3 size: 15 residues. The germline gives CDR1 KGHSH, CDR2 LQKENI. The CDR3 here is CASSPVEIAYNEQFF. The CDR3 DNA is TGTGCCAGCTCACCAGTGGAGATAGCCTACAATGAGCAGTTCTTC.

The chain is built from TRBV5-4 and TRBJ2-2; the D gene is possibly TRBD1 (6 bases). CDR1 is SGHNT and CDR2 is YYREEE in the germline V gene (reference sequence). The CDR3 loop spans 16 amino acids. V lost 4 bases and J 4 bases, leaving 17 bases between the germline ends. The CDR3 nucleotides read TGTGCCAGCAGCCCGCCCCTAATGGGGGCCACCGGGGAGCTGTTTTTT. Translation: CASSPPLMGATGELFF.

V gene TRBV7-2 combines with J gene TRBJ2-2, with TRBD1 identical over 8 bases. There are 15 residues in the CDR3. Germline lookup yields CDR1 SGHTA and CDR2 FQGNSA. J gave up 7 bases and V 3 bases, and 7 bases lay outside the gene matches. CDR3 coding DNA: TGTGCCAGCAGCTTGGACAGGGTAAAGATCGGGGAGCTGTTTTTT. Translating it yields CASSLDRVKIGELFF.

Written as DNA, the CDR3 is TGCGCCAGCAGTATGACAGAATATCAGCCCCAGCATTTT. Translating gives CASSMTEYQPQHF. The chain carries TRBV4-3 and TRBJ1-5; tentative D call: TRBD1 (5 bases). Germline V gene lookup returns CDR1 LGHNA and CDR2 YSLEER. CDR3 size: 13 residues. V was cut by 6 bases and J by 5 bases, with 11 bases left in between.

The CDR3 coding sequence is TGTGCCAGCACTGCTAGCGGGAGGTCCTACAATGAGCAGTTCTTC. This sequence encodes CASTASGRSYNEQFF. V usage is TRBV28 and J usage is TRBJ2-1, with TRBD2 matching 11 bases. J lost 1 base, V lost 7 bases, and 3 bases had no gene match. Germline V gene sequence: CDR1 MDHEN, CDR2 SYDVKM. The CDR3 is 15 residues long.

This clone was seen a few times. The rearrangement links TRBV4-2 to TRBJ1-4; maybe TRBD1 (6 bases). Germline V CDR1 and CDR2: LGHNA, YNFKEQ. Trimming took 7 bases from V and 4 from J, leaving 13 bases between them. The CDR3 contains 14 residues. As DNA, the CDR3 is TGTGCCAGCACCCTGACAGGCGGTAATGAAAAACTGTTTTTT. Translation gives CASTLTGGNEKLFF.

In its sample, this clone was seen once. The chain employs TRBV29-1 and TRBJ2-7; a weak D match, TRBD2 (5 bases). Germline values: CDR1 SQVTM, CDR2 ANQGSEA. This CDR3 has 12 amino acids. Trimming left V 7 bases short and J 0 bases short, with 10 bases between. The CDR3 DNA reads TGCAGCGCCGGGAAGGACTCCTACGAGCAGTACTTC. Its translation: CSAGKDSYEQYF.

This chain connects TRBV11-1 to TRBJ2-7; TRBD2 is a possible D gene (5 bases). In germline, CDR1 is SGHAT, CDR2 FQDESV (reference sequence). V lost 3 bases and J 4 bases, leaving 10 bases between the germline ends. The CDR3 sequence is 13 residues long. In nucleotides, the CDR3 is TGTGCCAGCAGCTTGCTAGCTGGGTACGAGCAGTACTTC. Translation gives CASSLLAGYEQYF.

This rearrangement joins TRBV6-5 to TRBJ2-5, with D possibly being TRBD1 (6 bases). CDR3 length equals 15 residues. Germline loops: CDR1 MNHEY, CDR2 SVGAGI. V was shortened by 2 bases and J by 5 bases, with 15 bases between the two germline ends. The CDR3 loop is CASSYMGARSETQYF. For the CDR3, the DNA is TGTGCCAGCAGTTACATGGGGGCGCGGAGTGAGACCCAGTACTTC.

The chain has TRBV9 and TRBJ1-3; TRBD1 matches at 7 bases. Looked up from germline, CDR1 is SGDLS and CDR2 is YYNGEE. This CDR3 has 15 amino acids. V lost 4 bases, J lost 1 base, and 5 bases stayed unmatched. This CDR3 is CASSPTGLSGNTIYF. The CDR3 nucleotides are TGTGCCAGCAGCCCGACAGGGTTGTCTGGAAACACCATATATTTT.

The chain carries TRBV7-8 and TRBJ1-2; 7 bases are shared with TRBD1. V lost 1 base, J lost 1 base, and 6 bases stayed unmatched. Germline V gives CDR1 SGHVS, CDR2 FQNEAQ. This CDR3 contains 16 residues. Written as DNA, the CDR3 is TGTGCCAGCAGCTTAGAGGGGGCAGGGAGTAACTATGGCTACACCTTC. Its protein product is CASSLEGAGSNYGYTF.

The table lists this clone with a few counts. This chain uses TRBV5-1 with TRBJ1-1, with D unresolved. Germline lookup yields CDR1 SGHRS and CDR2 YFSETQ. Trimming took off 4 bases at V and 3 bases at J, with 16 bases between the two ends. The CDR3 totals 15 residues. CDR3 region: CASSLEGRRDTEAFF. CDR3 nucleotides: TGCGCCAGCAGCCTTGAGGGAAGACGAGACACTGAAGCTTTCTTT.